This TCR beta chain was obtained from a study of memory CD4+ T cells and cytomegalovirus serostatus. On the study more broadly: This sample comes from healthy Belgian adults, several CMV seropositive, some 22 seronegative. Study-wide findings and caveats: About two fifths of the roughly 160 known CMV-associated TCRbeta sequences appeared in CD4+ memory. A US-trained random forest predicted CMV serostatus with median AUC about 0.92.

CDR1 and CDR2 (germline): SGHDT, YYEEEE. The V segment lost 4 bases and the J segment 5 bases; nucleotides outside the gene matches: 3. The CDR3 length is 14 residues. Some clones are missing from TCRdb's copy, which holds only in-frame ones; the method was immunoSEQ multiplex PCR. Among over 60,000 clones, 80% to 85% were seen once, and the ten largest hold 0.88%. Single viable CD3+CD4+CD8-CD45RO+ cells were sorted as the memory CD4+ T cells. After thawing, CD4+ T cells were positively selected. In the case of this clone: What it recognizes is unknown.

V and J are TRBV5-6 and TRBJ2-1, with TRBD1 matching over 10 bases. The clonotype originates from an adult in good health and CMV-seronegative. The specimen sequenced was memory CD4+ T cells from blood. The DNA of the CDR3 is TGTGCCAGCAGCGGGACAGGGGTTAACAATGAGCAGTTCTTC. Translated, it gives CASSGTGVNNEQFF. Based on the CDR3 plus reference TRBV5-6 and TRBJ2-1, the full variable domain is DAGVTQSPTHLIKTRGQQVTLRCSPKSGHDTVSWYQQALGQGPQFIFQYYEEEERQRGNFPDRFSGHQFPNYSSELNVNALLLGDSALYLCASSGTGVNNEQFFGPGTRLTVL.